This T cell receptor (beta chain) was captured by sequencing in a study of blood T cell repertoires in COVID-19. The assay was immunoSEQ multiplex PCR, and TCRdb's table has in-frame clones only and misses some. The sample has fewer than 80,000 clones, roughly 90% seen once; the top ten hold around 2.6%. The CDR3 consists of 16 residues. Trimming pared 6 bases from V and 0 bases from J, leaving 15 bases between. Germline V lookup: CDR1 MNHEY, CDR2 SMNVEV (reference sequence). V gene TRBV27 combines with J gene TRBJ2-1; D uncertain. The receptor was isolated from a human donor in a cohort sampled during active COVID-19. Sequenced: peripheral blood. The CDR3: CASRAVFQSSYNEQFF. CDR3 in DNA: TGTGCCAGCAGGGCGGTCTTTCAAAGCTCCTACAATGAGCAGTTCTTC.